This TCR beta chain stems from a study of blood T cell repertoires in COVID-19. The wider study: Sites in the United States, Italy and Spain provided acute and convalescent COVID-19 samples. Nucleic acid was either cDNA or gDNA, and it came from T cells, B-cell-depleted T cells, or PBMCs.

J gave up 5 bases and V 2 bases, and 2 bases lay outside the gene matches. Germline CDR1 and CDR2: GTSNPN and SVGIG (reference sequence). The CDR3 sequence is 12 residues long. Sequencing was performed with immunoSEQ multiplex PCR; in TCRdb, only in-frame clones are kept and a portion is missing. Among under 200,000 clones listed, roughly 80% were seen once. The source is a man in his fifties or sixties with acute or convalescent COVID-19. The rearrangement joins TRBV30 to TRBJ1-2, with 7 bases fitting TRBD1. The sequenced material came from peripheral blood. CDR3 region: CAWSRQGYGYTF. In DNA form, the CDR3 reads TGTGCCTGGAGTCGACAGGGTTATGGCTACACCTTC.